This is a list of T cell receptor beta chains from one sample in a study of CDR3 diversity in severe acne. A single record per CDR3 protein comes from TCRdb applying MiXCR to the PCR reads. In the table there are 100,000 or so distinct CDR3 sequences, around 53% of which are singletons. The sample comprised blood. The receptors originated from a male donor with acne. Each CDR3 is given with its conserved first and last residue. Fields, in order: D gene, V gene, clone size, J gene, CDR3 DNA, CDR3 protein. The D gene is left open where the match is weak. Rows give clone size only sometimes, using once, few, many, or a class for an expanded clone.

>-|TRBV7-9|-|TRBJ2-7
TGTGCCAGCAGCCGGTCGTATCGGGGGACCTACGAGCAGTACTTC
CASSRSYRGTYEQYF
>-|TRBV10-1|-|TRBJ2-2
TGCGCCAGCAGTTACGGGGCAGGGGAGGTCGGGGAGCTGTTTTTT
CASSYGAGEVGELFF
>TRBD2|TRBV4-1|-|TRBJ2-1
TGCGCCAGCAGCCAGCTTGATTTTGGACTAGCGAAAGGTGAGCAGTTCTTC
CASSQLDFGLAKGEQFF
>TRBD2|TRBV20-1|-|TRBJ2-7
TGCAGTGCTAGAGATGTGACTAGCGGGAGGGATACCTACGAGCAGTACTTC
CSARDVTSGRDTYEQYF
>-|TRBV18|-|TRBJ2-7
TGTGCCAGCTCACCGGGGGGGCGCGGGGAGCAGTACTTC
CASSPGGRGEQYF
>-|TRBV29-1|many|TRBJ2-3
TGCAGCGTTGAGGACCCCTCAAGCACAGATACGCAGTATTTT
CSVEDPSSTDTQYF
>TRBD2|TRBV6-4|-|TRBJ2-2
TGTGCCAGCAGTGGGCTAGCGGGAGCCACCGGGGAGCTGTTTTTT
CASSGLAGATGELFF
>TRBD1|TRBV7-6|once|TRBJ1-1
TGTGCCAGCAGCTTGGGGGACAGGGGAATCTCTGAAGCTTTCTTT
CASSLGDRGISEAFF
>-|TRBV7-8|-|TRBJ2-5
TGTGCCAGCAGACCTACCCGGCAGGGTACGGAGACCCAGTACTTC
CASRPTRQGTETQYF
>-|TRBV29-1|-|TRBJ2-7
TGCAGCGTTAATGTACCTGATCAAGGCTACGAGCAGTACTTC
CSVNVPDQGYEQYF
>-|TRBV11-1|-|TRBJ2-7
TGTGCCAGCAGCTTGATTAGCGGCGACGAGCAGTACTTC
CASSLISGDEQYF
>-|TRBV19|-|TRBJ2-7
TGTGCCAGTGGGAGCACGACGTACGCCTACGAGCAGTACTTC
CASGSTTYAYEQYF
>-|TRBV25-1|few|TRBJ2-3
TGTGCCAGCAGTTCCGGAGACTACCGCACAGATACGCAGTATTTT
CASSSGDYRTDTQYF
>-|TRBV28|many|TRBJ2-6
TGTGCCAGCAGTTTCTCTGGGAGAATCTCTGGGGCCAACGTCCTGACTTTC
CASSFSGRISGANVLTF
>TRBD2|TRBV6-1|-|TRBJ2-3
TGTGCCAGCAGCGAGCGGGAACTAGCACAGATCACAGATACGCAGTATTTT
CASSERELAQITDTQYF
>-|TRBV6-5|few|TRBJ1-4
TGTGCCAGCAGCTCCCGCCCCGGGGATTCAGAGGAAAAACTGTTTTTT
CASSSRPGDSEEKLFF